Below are 5 T cell receptor beta chains sequenced from a single sample in a study of T cell responses to AZD1222 COVID-19 vaccine. Using immunoSEQ multiplex PCR, the repertoire was profiled, and TCRdb retains in-frame clones only, with some absent. The sample records 50,000 to 55,000 clones, 70% to 85% being singletons. Specimen: peripheral blood, collected on day 0 of AZD1222 vaccination. These receptors originate from an adult in good health.

The genes are TRBV6-6 and TRBJ1-1, with D possibly being TRBD1 (6 bases). Trimming left V 6 bases short and J 3 bases short, with 17 bases between. From germline, CDR1 is MNHNY and CDR2 SVGAGI (reference sequence). The CDR3 consists of 15 residues. The CDR3 DNA reads TGTGCCAGCAGAAACGGACAGAGACAAGACACTGAAGCTTTCTTT. It yields the protein CASRNGQRQDTEAFF.

The chain is built from TRBV7-2 and TRBJ2-1; 8 bases fit TRBD2. This CDR3 has 15 amino acids. The germline V gene encodes CDR1 SGHTA and CDR2 FQGNSA. Unmatched junction bases numbered 4, after V lost 6 bases and J lost 0 bases. Here the CDR3 reads CASRTSVSSYNEQFF. CDR3 DNA sequence: TGTGCCAGCAGGACTAGCGTGAGCTCCTACAATGAGCAGTTCTTC.

The gene calls are TRBV3-1 (or the pseudogene TRBV3-2) and TRBJ2-7; D is undetermined. Germline V gives CDR1 LGHDT, CDR2 YNNKEL (reference sequence). The CDR3 contains 14 residues. The V and J ends lost 1 base and 3 bases respectively, with 10 bases between them. The CDR3 DNA follows: TGTGCCAGCAGCCAAGCCCTGGCTAGCTACGAGCAGTACTTC. Protein product: CASSQALASYEQYF.

This clone appeared a few times. This rearrangement joins TRBV4-1 to TRBJ1-1; tentative D call: TRBD1 (6 bases). The germline V and J ends were trimmed by 0 bases and 1 base, with 12 bases remaining between them. The length of the CDR3 is 16 residues. Germline V gene data show CDR1 as MGHRA and CDR2 as YSYEKL. The DNA of the CDR3 is TGCGCCAGCAGCCAAGAACCAGGGGCCACGAACACTGAAGCTTTCTTT. It translates to CASSQEPGATNTEAFF.

This rearrangement joins TRBV10-3 to TRBJ2-2, with a weak D call TRBD1 (6 bases). The CDR3 spans 15 residues. Germline lookup yields CDR1 ENHRY and CDR2 SYGVKD. V was trimmed by 6 bases and J by 2 bases, leaving 13 bases between them. For the CDR3, the DNA is TGTGCCATCAGGATAGACAGGAGTAACACCGGGGAGCTGTTTTTT. It specifies CAIRIDRSNTGELFF.